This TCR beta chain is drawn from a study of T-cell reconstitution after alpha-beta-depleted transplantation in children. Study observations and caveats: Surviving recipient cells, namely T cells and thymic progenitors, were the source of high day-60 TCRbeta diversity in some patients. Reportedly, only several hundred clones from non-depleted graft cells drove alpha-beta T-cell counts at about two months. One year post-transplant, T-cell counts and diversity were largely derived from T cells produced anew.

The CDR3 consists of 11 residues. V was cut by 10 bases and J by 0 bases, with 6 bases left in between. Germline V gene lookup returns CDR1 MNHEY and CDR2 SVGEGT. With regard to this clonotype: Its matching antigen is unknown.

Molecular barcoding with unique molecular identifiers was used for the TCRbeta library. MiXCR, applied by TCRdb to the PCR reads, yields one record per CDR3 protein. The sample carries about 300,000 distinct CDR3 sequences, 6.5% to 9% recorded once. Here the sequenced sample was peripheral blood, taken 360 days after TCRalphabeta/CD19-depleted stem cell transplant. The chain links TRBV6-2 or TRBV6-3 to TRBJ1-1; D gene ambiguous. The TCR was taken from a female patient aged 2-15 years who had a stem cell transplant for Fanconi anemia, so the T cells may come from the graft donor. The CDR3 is CATTLNTEAFF. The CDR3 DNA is TGTGCCACGACGCTGAACACTGAAGCTTTCTTT.